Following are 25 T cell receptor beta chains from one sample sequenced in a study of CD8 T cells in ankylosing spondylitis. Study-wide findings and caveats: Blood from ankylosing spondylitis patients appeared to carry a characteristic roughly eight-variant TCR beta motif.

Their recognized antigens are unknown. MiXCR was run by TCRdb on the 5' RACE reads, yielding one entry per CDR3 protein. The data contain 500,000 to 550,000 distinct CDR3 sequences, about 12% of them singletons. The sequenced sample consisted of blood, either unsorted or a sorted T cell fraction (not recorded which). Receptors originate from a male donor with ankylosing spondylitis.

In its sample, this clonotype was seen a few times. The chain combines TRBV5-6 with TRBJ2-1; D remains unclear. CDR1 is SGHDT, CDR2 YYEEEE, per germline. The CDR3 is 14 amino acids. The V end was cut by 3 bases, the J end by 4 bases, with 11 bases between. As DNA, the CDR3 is TGTGCCAGCAGCTGGATGGACGGTTACAATGAGCAGTTCTTC. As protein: CASSWMDGYNEQFF.

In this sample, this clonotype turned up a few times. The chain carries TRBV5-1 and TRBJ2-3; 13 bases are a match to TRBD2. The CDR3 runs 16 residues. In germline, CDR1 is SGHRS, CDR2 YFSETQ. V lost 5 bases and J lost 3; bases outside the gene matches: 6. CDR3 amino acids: CASRPGTSGATDTQYF. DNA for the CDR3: TGCGCCAGCAGGCCCGGGACTAGCGGGGCAACAGATACGCAGTATTTT.

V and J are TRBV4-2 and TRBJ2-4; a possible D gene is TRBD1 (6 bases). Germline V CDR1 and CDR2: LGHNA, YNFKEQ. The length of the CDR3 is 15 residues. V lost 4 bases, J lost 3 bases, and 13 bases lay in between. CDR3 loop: CASSPVLGGKNIQYF. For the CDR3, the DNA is TGTGCCAGCAGCCCCGTCTTAGGGGGCAAAAACATTCAGTACTTC.

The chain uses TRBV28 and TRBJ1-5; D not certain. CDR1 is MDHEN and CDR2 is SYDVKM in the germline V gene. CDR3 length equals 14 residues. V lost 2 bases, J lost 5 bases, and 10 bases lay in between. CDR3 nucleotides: TGTGCCAGCAGTTTAGCCTACGGGTATCAGCCCCAGCATTTT. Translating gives CASSLAYGYQPQHF.

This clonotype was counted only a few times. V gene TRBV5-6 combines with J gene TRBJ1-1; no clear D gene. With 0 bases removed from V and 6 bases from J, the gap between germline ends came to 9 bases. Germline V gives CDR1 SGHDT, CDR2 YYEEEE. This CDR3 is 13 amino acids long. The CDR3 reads CASSLESNPEAFF. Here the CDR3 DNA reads TGTGCCAGCAGCTTGGAGTCAAACCCTGAAGCTTTCTTT. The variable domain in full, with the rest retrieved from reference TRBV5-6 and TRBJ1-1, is DAGVTQSPTHLIKTRGQQVTLRCSPKSGHDTVSWYQQALGQGPQFIFQYYEEEERQRGNFPDRFSGHQFPNYSSELNVNALLLGDSALYLCASSLESNPEAFFGQGTRLTVV.

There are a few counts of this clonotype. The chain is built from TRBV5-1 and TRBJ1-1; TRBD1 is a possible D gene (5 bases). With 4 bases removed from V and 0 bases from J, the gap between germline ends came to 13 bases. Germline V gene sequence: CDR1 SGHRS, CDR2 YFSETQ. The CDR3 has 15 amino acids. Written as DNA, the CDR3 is TGCGCCAGCAGCCCTACAGGACATATGAACACTGAAGCTTTCTTT. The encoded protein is CASSPTGHMNTEAFF.

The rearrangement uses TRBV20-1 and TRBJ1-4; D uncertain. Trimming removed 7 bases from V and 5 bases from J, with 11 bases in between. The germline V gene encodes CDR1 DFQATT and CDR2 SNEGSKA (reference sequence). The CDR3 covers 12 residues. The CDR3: CSVGLGNEKLFF. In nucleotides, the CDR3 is TGCAGTGTGGGGTTGGGGAATGAAAAACTGTTTTTT.

The CDR3 DNA reads as TGTGCCAGCAGAAAACCACTGGAGTACGTC. It is translated as CASRKPLEYV. The genes are TRBV21-1 and TRBJ2-7. TRBV21-1 is assigned pseudogene status. This CDR3 has 10 amino acids.

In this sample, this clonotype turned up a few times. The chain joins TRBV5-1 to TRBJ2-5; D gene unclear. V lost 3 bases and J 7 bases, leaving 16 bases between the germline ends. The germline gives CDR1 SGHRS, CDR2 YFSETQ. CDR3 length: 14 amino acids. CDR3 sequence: CASSSDPPNRTQYF. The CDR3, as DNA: TGCGCCAGCAGCTCGGACCCCCCAAACAGGACCCAGTACTTC.

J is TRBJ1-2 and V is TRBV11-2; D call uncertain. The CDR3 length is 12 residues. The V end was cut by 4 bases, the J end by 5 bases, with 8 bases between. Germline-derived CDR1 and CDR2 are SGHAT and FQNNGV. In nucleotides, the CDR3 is TGTGCCAGCAGCTCAAAGCCTTATGGCTACACCTTC. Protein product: CASSSKPYGYTF.

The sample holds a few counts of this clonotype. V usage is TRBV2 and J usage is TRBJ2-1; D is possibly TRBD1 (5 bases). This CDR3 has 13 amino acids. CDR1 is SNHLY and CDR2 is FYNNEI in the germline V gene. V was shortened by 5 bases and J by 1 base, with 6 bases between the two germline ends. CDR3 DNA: TGTGCCAGCAGTCGACAGTCCTACAATGAGCAGTTCTTC. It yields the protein CASSRQSYNEQFF.

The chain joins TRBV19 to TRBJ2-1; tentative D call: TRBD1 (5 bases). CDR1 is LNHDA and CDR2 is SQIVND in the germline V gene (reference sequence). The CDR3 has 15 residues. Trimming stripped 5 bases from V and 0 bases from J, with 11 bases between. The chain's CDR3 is CASSPRDDSYNEQFF. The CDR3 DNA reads TGTGCCAGTAGTCCCAGGGATGACTCCTACAATGAGCAGTTCTTC.

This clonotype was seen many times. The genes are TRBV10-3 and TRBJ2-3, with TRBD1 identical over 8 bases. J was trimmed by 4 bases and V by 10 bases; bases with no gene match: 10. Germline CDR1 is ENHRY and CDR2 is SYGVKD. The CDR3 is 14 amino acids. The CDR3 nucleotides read TGTGCCACTTCCCGAACACAGGGGGCAGATACGCAGTATTTT. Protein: CATSRTQGADTQYF.

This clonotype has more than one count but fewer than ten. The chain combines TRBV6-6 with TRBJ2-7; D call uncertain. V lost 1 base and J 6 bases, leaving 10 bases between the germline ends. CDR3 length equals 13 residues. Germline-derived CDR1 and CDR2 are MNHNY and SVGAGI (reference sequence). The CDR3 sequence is CASSYYLVGEQYV. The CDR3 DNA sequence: TGTGCCAGCAGTTACTACTTGGTCGGCGAGCAGTACGTC.

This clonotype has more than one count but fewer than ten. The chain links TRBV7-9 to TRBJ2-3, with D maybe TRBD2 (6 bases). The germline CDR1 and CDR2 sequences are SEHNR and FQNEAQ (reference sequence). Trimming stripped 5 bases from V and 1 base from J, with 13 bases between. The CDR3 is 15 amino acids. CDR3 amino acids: CASSRMDYGTDTQYF. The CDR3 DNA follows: TGTGCCAGCAGCCGGATGGACTACGGCACAGATACGCAGTATTTT. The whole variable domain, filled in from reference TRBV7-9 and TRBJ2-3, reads DTGVSQNPRHKITKRGQNVTFRCDPISEHNRLYWYRQTLGQGPEFLTYFQNEAQLEKSRLLSDRFSAERPKGSFSTLEIQRTEQGDSAMYLCASSRMDYGTDTQYFGPGTRLTVL.

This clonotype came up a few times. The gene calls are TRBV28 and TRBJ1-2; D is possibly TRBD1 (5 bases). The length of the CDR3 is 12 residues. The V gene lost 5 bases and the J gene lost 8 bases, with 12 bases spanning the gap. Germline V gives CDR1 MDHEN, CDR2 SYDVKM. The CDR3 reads CASSVRVGGYTF. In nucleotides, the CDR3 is TGTGCCAGCAGTGTCAGGGTTGGGGGCTACACCTTC.

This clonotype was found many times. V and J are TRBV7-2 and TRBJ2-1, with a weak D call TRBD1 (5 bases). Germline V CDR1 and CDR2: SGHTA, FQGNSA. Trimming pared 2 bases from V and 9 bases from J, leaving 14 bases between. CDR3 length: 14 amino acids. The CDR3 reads CASSLTMARGEQFF. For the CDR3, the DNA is TGTGCCAGCAGCTTAACTATGGCTAGGGGTGAGCAGTTCTTC.

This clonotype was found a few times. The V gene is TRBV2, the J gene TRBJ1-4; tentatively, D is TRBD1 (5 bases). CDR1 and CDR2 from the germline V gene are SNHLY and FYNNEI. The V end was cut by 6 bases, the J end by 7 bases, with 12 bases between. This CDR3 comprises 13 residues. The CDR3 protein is CASRAGGAEKLFF. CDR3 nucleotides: TGTGCCAGCAGGGCCGGCGGGGCTGAAAAACTGTTTTTT.

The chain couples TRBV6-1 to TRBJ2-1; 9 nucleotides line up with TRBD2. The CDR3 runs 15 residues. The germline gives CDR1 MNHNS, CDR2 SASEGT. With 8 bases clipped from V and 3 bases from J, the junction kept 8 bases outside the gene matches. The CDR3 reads CASGWRTSVYNEQFF. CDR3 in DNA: TGTGCCAGCGGGTGGAGGACTAGCGTCTACAATGAGCAGTTCTTC.

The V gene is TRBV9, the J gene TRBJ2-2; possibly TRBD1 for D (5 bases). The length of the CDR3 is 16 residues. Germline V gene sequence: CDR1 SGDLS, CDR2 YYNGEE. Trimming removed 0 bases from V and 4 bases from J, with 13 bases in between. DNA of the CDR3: TGTGCCAGCAGCGTAGACGGTGGGGCGGTCACCGGGGAGCTGTTTTTT. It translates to CASSVDGGAVTGELFF.

The CDR3, as DNA: TGCGCCAGCAGCTTGCAAGGCGGGGAGCTGTTTTTT. Translating gives CASSLQGGELFF. The J gene is TRBJ2-2, the V gene TRBV5-1; D uncertain. With 1 base removed from V and 7 bases from J, the gap between germline ends came to 5 bases. Germline V gene data show CDR1 as SGHRS and CDR2 as YFSETQ. The CDR3 loop spans 12 amino acids. The variable domain in full, completed from reference TRBV5-1 and TRBJ2-2, reads KAGVTQTPRYLIKTRGQQVTLSCSPISGHRSVSWYQQTPGQGLQFLFEYFSETQRNKGNFPGRFSGRQFSNSRSEMNVSTLELGDSALYLCASSLQGGELFFGEGSRLTVL.

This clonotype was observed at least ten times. CDR3 sequence: CASSLSGGLRNQPQHF. CDR3 nucleotides: TGTGCCAGCAGTTTATCTGGGGGACTACGCAATCAGCCCCAGCATTTT. The V and J genes are TRBV27 and TRBJ1-5; TRBD1 is a possible D gene (5 bases). Trimming removed 0 bases from V and 2 bases from J, with 11 bases in between. CDR3 size: 16 residues. Germline V gene lookup returns CDR1 MNHEY and CDR2 SMNVEV (reference sequence).

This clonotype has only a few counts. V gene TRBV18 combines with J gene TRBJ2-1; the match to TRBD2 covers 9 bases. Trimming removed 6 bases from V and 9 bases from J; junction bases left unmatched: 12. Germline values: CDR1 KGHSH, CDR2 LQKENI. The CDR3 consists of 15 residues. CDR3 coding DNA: TGTGCCAGCTCTTTCACCGGGACTAGCAGGGGTGAGCAGTTCTTC. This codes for CASSFTGTSRGEQFF.

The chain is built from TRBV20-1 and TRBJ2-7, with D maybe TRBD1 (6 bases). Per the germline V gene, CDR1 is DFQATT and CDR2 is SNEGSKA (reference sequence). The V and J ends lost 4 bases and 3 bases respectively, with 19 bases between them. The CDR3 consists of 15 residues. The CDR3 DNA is TGCAGTGCTACTCAGCTGGGGGCAGAGATCTACGAGCAGTACTTC. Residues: CSATQLGAEIYEQYF.

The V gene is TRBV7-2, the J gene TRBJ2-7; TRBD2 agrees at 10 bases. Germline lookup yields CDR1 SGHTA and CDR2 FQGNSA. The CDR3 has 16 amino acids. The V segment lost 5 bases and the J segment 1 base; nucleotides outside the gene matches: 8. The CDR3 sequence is CASSAASGSGSYEQYF. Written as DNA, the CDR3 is TGTGCCAGCAGCGCCGCTAGCGGGAGTGGGTCCTACGAGCAGTACTTC.